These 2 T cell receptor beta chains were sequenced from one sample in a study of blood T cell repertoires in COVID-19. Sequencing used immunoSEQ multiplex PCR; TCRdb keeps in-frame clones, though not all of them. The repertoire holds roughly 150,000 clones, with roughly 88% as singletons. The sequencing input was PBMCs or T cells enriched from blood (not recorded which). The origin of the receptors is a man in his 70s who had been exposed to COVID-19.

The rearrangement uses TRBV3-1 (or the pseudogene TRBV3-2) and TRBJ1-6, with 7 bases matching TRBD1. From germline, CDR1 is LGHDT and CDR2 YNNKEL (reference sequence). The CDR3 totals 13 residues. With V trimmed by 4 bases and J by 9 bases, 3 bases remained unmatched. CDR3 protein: CASSPNRGSPLHF. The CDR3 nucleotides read TGTGCCAGCAGCCCTAACAGGGGTTCACCCCTCCACTTT.

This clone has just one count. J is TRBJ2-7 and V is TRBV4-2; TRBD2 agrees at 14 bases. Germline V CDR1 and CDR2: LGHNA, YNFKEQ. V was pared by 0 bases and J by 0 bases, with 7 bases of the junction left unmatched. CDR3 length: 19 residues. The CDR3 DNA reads TGTGCCAGCAGCCAAGAGATCGGACTAGCGGGGGGCCCCTCCTACGAGCAGTACTTC. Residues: CASSQEIGLAGGPSYEQYF.